This entry concerns a single TCR beta chain. Looked up from germline, CDR1 is GTSNPN and CDR2 is SVGIG (reference sequence). The V segment lost 5 bases and the J segment 3 bases; nucleotides outside the gene matches: 3. This CDR3 region has 12 residues. The data are from a study of blood T cell repertoires in COVID-19. Overall study context: The United States, Italy and Spain supplied acute and convalescent COVID-19 samples. T cells, B-cell-depleted T cells, or PBMCs provided the cDNA or gDNA that served as material.

Authors' methods: Cell counts per sample came from amplifying reference gene primers. Data came from immunoSEQ multiplex PCR; TCRdb stores just in-frame clones and leaves some out. V, J and clone size reflect that table, while D and trimming were determined from the DNA. This sample has about 260,000 clones, with approximately 88% found just once. V usage is TRBV30 and J usage is TRBJ1-1; 7 nucleotides line up with TRBD1. The receptor was isolated from a human donor in a cohort sampled during active COVID-19. The sample was peripheral blood. This chain's CDR3 is CAWGQGDTEAFF. CDR3 DNA sequence: TGTGCCTGGGGTCAGGGGGACACTGAAGCTTTCTTT.